Below, 24 T cell receptor beta chains from the same sample are listed, as sequenced in a study of PD-L1 blockade in urothelial cancer. The method was immunoSEQ multiplex PCR; TCRdb's version includes in-frame clones alone and lacks a portion of them. Of roughly 120,000 clones in the sample, about 91% were seen once. The time point here: peripheral blood 6 weeks after treatment start. The sample in question was PBMCs, obtained around atezolizumab (anti-PD-L1) treatment. These TCRs come from a man aged 60 to 69 with urothelial cancer.

V usage is TRBV7-9 and J usage is TRBJ2-7; 7 bases match TRBD1. This CDR3 region has 13 residues. Trimming took 0 bases from V and 6 from J; bases not matched to a gene: 2. Germline values: CDR1 SEHNR, CDR2 FQNEAQ (reference sequence). CDR3 region: CASSLAGGREQYF. In nucleotides, the CDR3 is TGTGCCAGCAGCTTAGCAGGGGGCCGCGAGCAGTACTTC.

The V call is TRBV28, the J call TRBJ2-1, with 7 bases aligning to TRBD2. With V trimmed by 8 bases and J by 5 bases, 9 bases remained unmatched. Germline values: CDR1 MDHEN, CDR2 SYDVKM. This CDR3 region has 14 residues. The CDR3, as DNA: TGTGCCAGCCAAACCAACCTAGCGGACAATGAGCAGTTCTTC. Amino acids: CASQTNLADNEQFF.

As DNA, the CDR3 is TGTGCCAGTAGTATTGGGACAGACTTCCTTAGCAATCAGCCCCAGCATTTT. It yields the protein CASSIGTDFLSNQPQHF. The chain joins TRBV19 to TRBJ1-5; 7 bases map to TRBD1. V lost 3 bases and J lost 0; bases outside the gene matches: 8. Looked up from germline, CDR1 is LNHDA and CDR2 is SQIVND (reference sequence). The CDR3 is made up of 17 amino acids.

In its sample, this clone was seen a few times. The gene calls are TRBV4-2 and TRBJ1-1, with D possibly TRBD1 on 6 matching bases. The CDR3 has 17 residues. The V gene lost 4 bases and the J gene lost 4 bases, with 22 bases spanning the gap. Germline values: CDR1 LGHNA, CDR2 YNFKEQ. This CDR3 reads CASSPQGLSVGSTEAFF. CDR3 bases: TGTGCCAGCAGCCCACAGGGTTTGAGTGTGGGAAGCACTGAAGCTTTCTTT.

This clone was seen once. The chain joins TRBV19 to TRBJ2-2; TRBD1 matches 7 bases. From germline, CDR1 is LNHDA and CDR2 SQIVND (reference sequence). The CDR3 sequence is 13 residues long. J was trimmed by 6 bases and V by 5 bases; bases with no gene match: 3. The CDR3: CASSDRVPGELFF. The CDR3 nucleotides are TGTGCCAGTAGTGACAGGGTTCCCGGGGAGCTGTTTTTT.

The chain couples TRBV4-2 to TRBJ2-2, with TRBD2 matching over 10 bases. The CDR3 has 19 amino acids. The V gene's germline CDR1 is LGHNA and CDR2 YNFKEQ. V was clipped by 3 bases and J by 0 bases; unmatched bases: 10. CDR3 DNA: TGTGCCAGCAGCCAGCGGGCTAGCGGGGGCCAAACGAACACCGGGGAGCTGTTTTTT. It is translated as CASSQRASGGQTNTGELFF.

V is TRBV28 and J is TRBJ2-3; 9 bases align to TRBD2. The CDR3 is 16 residues long. V shed 6 bases and J 6 bases; nucleotides not matched to a gene: 13. The V gene's germline CDR1 is MDHEN and CDR2 SYDVKM. CDR3 sequence (DNA): TGTGCCAGCAGCCAGCCGGGACTAGCTTTTGGGGATACGCAGTATTTT. It codes for CASSQPGLAFGDTQYF.

The chain's CDR3 is CASRLTSGGGNIQYF. In nucleotides, the CDR3 is TGCGCCAGCAGACTGACTAGCGGCGGAGGAAACATTCAGTACTTC. The chain joins TRBV5-1 to TRBJ2-4; 9 nucleotides agree with TRBD2. CDR3 length: 15 amino acids. CDR1 is SGHRS, CDR2 YFSETQ, per germline. Trimming removed 5 bases from V and 6 bases from J; junction bases left unmatched: 9. Based on the CDR3 plus reference TRBV5-1 and TRBJ2-4, the full variable domain is KAGVTQTPRYLIKTRGQQVTLSCSPISGHRSVSWYQQTPGQGLQFLFEYFSETQRNKGNFPGRFSGRQFSNSRSEMNVSTLELGDSALYLCASRLTSGGGNIQYFGAGTRLSVL.

The rearrangement uses TRBV6-1 and TRBJ1-6; no clear D. CDR3 length: 13 residues. Germline lookup yields CDR1 MNHNS and CDR2 SASEGT. Trimming shortened V by 5 bases and J by 14 bases, and 16 bases separated the two germline ends. In nucleotides, the CDR3 is TGTGCCAGCAGTAAAGAAGATCGGGTTACCCTCCACTTT. Amino acids: CASSKEDRVTLHF.

The chain joins TRBV10-3 to TRBJ2-1; possible D gene TRBD1, 5 bases. V lost 0 bases and J 8 bases, leaving 11 bases between the germline ends. The CDR3 consists of 14 residues. CDR1 ENHRY and CDR2 SYGVKD come from the germline V gene. The CDR3 region is CAISESIGVDEQFF. CDR3 nucleotide sequence: TGTGCCATCAGTGAGTCGATAGGGGTCGATGAGCAGTTCTTC.

This sequence joins TRBV18 and TRBJ2-7; 8 nucleotides match TRBD2. Germline-derived CDR1 and CDR2 are KGHSH and LQKENI. With 3 bases clipped from V and 0 bases from J, the junction kept 4 bases outside the gene matches. This CDR3 is 15 amino acids long. CDR3 sequence reads: CASSPRTSNSYEQYF. The CDR3, as DNA: TGTGCCAGCTCACCCCGGACTAGCAACTCCTACGAGCAGTACTTC.

The gene calls are TRBV7-2 and TRBJ1-5; D gene ambiguous. The CDR3 covers 15 residues. Germline V gene sequence: CDR1 SGHTA, CDR2 FQGNSA. The germline V and J ends were trimmed by 5 bases and 0 bases, with 11 bases remaining between them. The CDR3 nucleotides read TGTGCCAGCAGCATTTACAGCTATAGCAATCAGCCCCAGCATTTT. It codes for CASSIYSYSNQPQHF. The full variable domain, completed using reference TRBV7-2 and TRBJ1-5, is GAGVSQSPSNKVTEKGKDVELRCDPISGHTALYWYRQSLGQGLEFLIYFQGNSAPDKSGLPSDRFSAERTGGSVSTLTIQRTQQEDSAVYLCASSIYSYSNQPQHFGDGTRLSIL.

V is TRBV11-2 and J is TRBJ2-3; weak D call: TRBD2 (6 bases). CDR1 and CDR2 from the germline V gene are SGHAT and FQNNGV. This CDR3 is built from 16 residues. The V gene lost 2 bases and the J gene lost 2 bases, with 14 bases spanning the gap. The CDR3 loop is CASSLLRGKNTDTQYF. CDR3 in DNA: TGTGCCAGCAGCTTACTCCGGGGGAAGAACACAGATACGCAGTATTTT.

The J gene is TRBJ2-7, the V gene TRBV14; D possibly corresponds to TRBD1 (5 bases). Germline assignment: CDR1 SGHDN and CDR2 FVKESK. CDR3 size: 14 residues. V lost 3 bases to trimming and J lost 4 bases, with 13 bases between them. The CDR3 DNA reads as TGTGCCAGCAGCCAGTCCAACAGGCGATACGAGCAGTACTTC. Translated, it gives CASSQSNRRYEQYF.

The J gene is TRBJ2-7, the V gene TRBV15; D gene uncertain. Germline loops: CDR1 LNHNV, CDR2 YYDKDF (reference sequence). This CDR3 is 14 amino acids long. V lost 0 bases to trimming and J lost 4 bases, with 10 bases between them. Written as DNA, the CDR3 is TGTGCCACCAGCAGAGATGCAGACTTTTACGAGCAGTACTTC. This gives the protein CATSRDADFYEQYF.

This clone showed up many times. The rearrangement uses TRBV10-3 and TRBJ1-1, with 8 bases lining up with TRBD1. This CDR3 spans 17 amino acids. V was pared by 8 bases and J by 0 bases, with 14 bases of the junction left unmatched. Germline CDR1 ENHRY, CDR2 SYGVKD. CDR3 nucleotide sequence: TGTGCCATCGGACCTAAACAGGGGGGGATGATGAACACTGAAGCTTTCTTT. Residues: CAIGPKQGGMMNTEAFF.

The CDR3 nucleotides are TGTGCCAGCAGGCGGGAAGTCACTGAAGCTTTCTTT. This gives the protein CASRREVTEAFF. The chain recombines TRBV2 with TRBJ1-1; no clear D. The CDR3 runs to 12 residues. Germline V gene sequence: CDR1 SNHLY, CDR2 FYNNEI. V shed 6 bases and J shed 4 bases, with 9 bases lying between them.

The chain has TRBV29-1 and TRBJ1-1, with D possibly being TRBD1 (6 bases). Germline assignment: CDR1 SQVTM and CDR2 ANQGSEA. This CDR3 is 13 amino acids long. V dropped 6 bases and J dropped 1 base, with 12 bases sitting between them. CDR3 coding DNA: TGCAGCGTCGGCCTACAGGGGAACACTGAAGCTTTCTTT. It codes for CSVGLQGNTEAFF.

This chain links TRBV2 with TRBJ2-1, with 9 bases identical to TRBD2. The ends lost 6 bases at V and 5 bases at J; junction bases unmatched: 8. The CDR3 sequence is 15 residues long. The germline gives CDR1 SNHLY, CDR2 FYNNEI. In DNA, the CDR3 is TGTGCCAGCAGGCCACTAGCGGGTACGAACAATGAGCAGTTCTTC. The encoded protein is CASRPLAGTNNEQFF.

The chain couples TRBV29-1 to TRBJ2-3; 10 bases are a match to TRBD2. Looked up from germline, CDR1 is SQVTM and CDR2 is ANQGSEA. The junction had 4 bases not matched to a gene; V was cut back by 7 bases and J by 0 bases. The CDR3 sequence is 14 residues long. CDR3 DNA sequence: TGCAGCGCTAGCGGGGGAGCTAGCACAGATACGCAGTATTTT. This gives the protein CSASGGASTDTQYF.

The chain is built from TRBV5-1 and TRBJ1-4, with D hard to call. Per the germline V gene, CDR1 is SGHRS and CDR2 is YFSETQ. V lost 0 bases and J 6 bases, leaving 6 bases between the germline ends. This CDR3 contains 13 residues. CDR3 coding DNA: TGCGCCAGCAGCTTGGGTCCAGATGAAAAACTGTTTTTT. It encodes CASSLGPDEKLFF. The full variable domain, rest sourced from reference TRBV5-1 and TRBJ1-4, is KAGVTQTPRYLIKTRGQQVTLSCSPISGHRSVSWYQQTPGQGLQFLFEYFSETQRNKGNFPGRFSGRQFSNSRSEMNVSTLELGDSALYLCASSLGPDEKLFFGSGTQLSVL.

V gene TRBV9 combines with J gene TRBJ2-5; 7 nucleotides match TRBD1. In germline, CDR1 is SGDLS, CDR2 YYNGEE. V lost 1 base to trimming and J lost 3 bases; unmatched junction nucleotides: 6. The CDR3 has 15 amino acids. The CDR3: CASSVKGAREETQYF. The CDR3 DNA is TGTGCCAGCAGCGTAAAGGGGGCGCGGGAAGAGACCCAGTACTTC.

The gene calls are TRBV7-9 and TRBJ2-7; 11 nucleotides align to TRBD2. CDR1 and CDR2 (germline): SEHNR, FQNEAQ (reference sequence). The CDR3 is made up of 16 amino acids. J was trimmed by 5 bases and V by 5 bases; bases with no gene match: 11. The CDR3 loop reads CASSRLIAGGLDEQYF. The CDR3 nucleotides read TGTGCCAGCAGCCGTCTTATAGCGGGGGGGCTGGACGAGCAGTACTTC.

This clone appeared once. This sequence joins TRBV7-2 and TRBJ2-4, with no clear D. Per the germline V gene, CDR1 is SGHTA and CDR2 is FQGNSA. The germline V and J ends were trimmed by 5 bases and 15 bases, with 17 bases remaining between them. The length of the CDR3 is 12 residues. CDR3: CASSPPDAVGYF. Written as DNA, the CDR3 is TGTGCCAGCAGCCCCCCGGATGCGGTCGGGTACTTC.